The 6 T cell receptor beta chains below all came from one sample that was sequenced in a study of T cells in Graves' hyperthyroidism and ophthalmopathy (dated by TCRdb to about 2019). Receptors were amplified or captured by multiplex PCR. The run used an Illumina HiSeq 2000. The TCR beta CDR3 regions were amplified from the RNA transcripts. The TCR CDR3 was subjected to a first round of RT-PCR using the HTBI primer set and the Qiagen OneStep RT-PCR kit. TCRdb reworked the public reads: Q25 trimming with fastp, MiXCR clone assembly, productive beta chains retained. CDR3 protein duplicates are merged, each entry listing the most common genes and DNA. The table for this sample lists about 400,000 distinct CDR3 sequences; approximately 13% of them were counted only once. Of the sample, less than 10% falls within the top ten clones. Sample: blood. These receptors came from a woman between 18 and 30 years old with Graves' hyperthyroidism.

The rearrangement joins TRBV11-3 to TRBJ2-1, with TRBD2 identical over 9 bases. This CDR3 region has 15 residues. Germline V CDR1 and CDR2: SGHNT, YENEEA. The V and J ends lost 5 bases and 6 bases, in that order; junction bases with no gene match: 8. Written as DNA, the CDR3 is TGTGCCAGCAGCCAAAACAGCGGGGGGCTCAATGAGCAGTTCTTC. As protein: CASSQNSGGLNEQFF.

This sequence joins TRBV10-3 and TRBJ2-5, with D uncertain. The V end lost 10 bases, the J end lost 1 base, and 16 bases lay between the germline ends. The CDR3 is 14 amino acids. Per germline, CDR1 ENHRY and CDR2 SYGVKD. The CDR3: CATRDSSFQETQYF. CDR3 DNA sequence: TGTGCCACCCGTGACTCTTCCTTCCAAGAGACCCAGTACTTC.

This clonotype was counted at least ten times. The chain carries TRBV6-2 or TRBV6-3 and TRBJ2-7; no firm D call. Looked up from germline, CDR1 is MNHEY and CDR2 is SVGEGT. V lost 5 bases and J 1 base, leaving 12 bases between the germline ends. The CDR3 sequence is 14 residues long. The CDR3 reads CASSIRRKSYEQYF. In DNA, the CDR3 is TGTGCCAGCAGTATCCGACGAAAATCCTACGAGCAGTACTTC.

This clonotype was seen many times. The J gene is TRBJ1-3, the V gene TRBV20-1; no clear D. The CDR3 covers 12 residues. The V end was cut by 7 bases, the J end by 0 bases, with 7 bases between. Germline values: CDR1 DFQATT, CDR2 SNEGSKA (reference sequence). CDR3 in DNA: TGCAGTGTCCGCGACTCTGGAAACACCATATATTTT. Translated, it gives CSVRDSGNTIYF.

This clonotype was found many times. CDR3 loop: CASSSRRASEQYF. The CDR3 DNA reads TGTGCCAGCAGCTCCCGGAGAGCGAGCGAGCAGTACTTC. The chain is built from TRBV3-1 and TRBJ2-7; no reliable D call. The germline V and J ends were trimmed by 5 bases and 6 bases, with 14 bases remaining between them. Per germline, CDR1 LGHDT and CDR2 YNNKEL (reference sequence). The CDR3 is made up of 13 amino acids.

This clonotype was seen many times. The V gene is TRBV6-2 or TRBV6-3, the J gene TRBJ1-1; 7 nucleotides align to TRBD1. CDR3 length: 16 amino acids. J was trimmed by 0 bases and V by 5 bases; bases with no gene match: 9. Per the germline V gene, CDR1 is MNHEY and CDR2 is SVGEGT. CDR3 nucleotides: TGTGCCAGCAGTCCCGTTAAGGGGGCGATGAACACTGAAGCTTTCTTT. It yields the protein CASSPVKGAMNTEAFF.